This note documents a single T cell receptor (beta chain) sequence. The sample belongs to a study of molecular identifiers for immune sequencing clone quantification. The germline CDR1 and CDR2 sequences are MNHEY and SVGAGI. V lost 5 bases to trimming and J lost 2 bases, with 10 bases between them. The CDR3 runs 14 residues. The CD8+CD4-CCR7+CD45RA+ phenotype defined the sorted naive CD8 T cells. Via MiXCR, TCRdb re-called the PCR reads, giving one row per CDR3 protein. Found here are approximately 550,000 distinct CDR3 sequences, roughly 23% of them singletons; the top ten hold roughly 0.81%. The chain combines TRBV6-5 with TRBJ2-1; the D gene is possibly TRBD2 (5 bases). The specimen sequenced was naive CD8+ T cells from blood, with Jurkat cell RNA spiked in. Described subset: FACS-sorted CD8+CD4-CCR7+CD45RA+ naive T cells. This sequence was found in a human donor in good health. Some libraries in this study had Jurkat cell RNA spiked in. The CDR3 DNA reads TGTGCCAGCAGTAAGAGGACTCCCTACAATGAGCAGTTCTTC. It codes for CASSKRTPYNEQFF.